What follows are 27 T cell receptor beta chains derived from one specimen sequenced in a study of OX40 agonist ivuxolimab in advanced cancers. Repertoires were generated with immunoSEQ multiplex PCR, while TCRdb's copy carries only in-frame clones and drops some. This sample has tens of thousands of clones; 65% to 85% occur once, and the top ten carry approximately 25%. The source was CD4+ or CD8+ T cells sorted from blood, collected in a trial of the OX40 agonist ivuxolimab. The receptors originated from an adult with an advanced solid tumor such as melanoma, head and neck, liver or kidney cancer.

This clone was seen once. CDR3 in amino acids: CASSLARSSYNEQFF. The DNA of the CDR3 is TGTGCCAGCAGCTTAGCGCGGAGCTCCTACAATGAGCAGTTCTTC. The rearrangement uses TRBV7-9 and TRBJ2-1; no definite D call. V gave up 0 bases and J gave up 0 bases, with 6 bases separating them. Germline assignment: CDR1 SEHNR and CDR2 FQNEAQ (reference sequence). CDR3 length: 15 residues.

The chain uses TRBV7-9 and TRBJ1-1; no definite D call. The ends were cut back, 4 bases at V and 4 bases at J, with 10 bases in the middle. The CDR3 runs to 13 residues. CDR1 and CDR2 (germline): SEHNR, FQNEAQ (reference sequence). CDR3 amino acids: CASSWGVGTEAFF. The CDR3 DNA follows: TGTGCCAGCAGCTGGGGAGTAGGCACTGAAGCTTTCTTT.

This sequence joins TRBV18 and TRBJ1-1; D may be TRBD1 (5 bases). This CDR3 comprises 13 residues. Trimming took 7 bases from V and 1 from J, leaving 10 bases between them. Germline V gene lookup returns CDR1 KGHSH and CDR2 LQKENI. As DNA, the CDR3 is TGTGCCAGCTTTACAGGTAAGAACACTGAAGCTTTCTTT. It yields the protein CASFTGKNTEAFF.

J is TRBJ1-5 and V is TRBV5-4; a possible D gene is TRBD1 (5 bases). CDR3 length equals 13 residues. The V end lost 2 bases, the J end lost 7 bases, and 10 bases lay between the germline ends. Germline V lookup: CDR1 SGHNT, CDR2 YYREEE (reference sequence). DNA for the CDR3: TGTGCCAGCAGCTTAGGGGTTGGCCAGCCCCAGCATTTT. It specifies CASSLGVGQPQHF.

The J gene is TRBJ1-6, the V gene TRBV4-3, with no clear D. This CDR3 contains 17 residues. V shed 0 bases and J shed 5 bases, with 14 bases lying between them. CDR1 is LGHNA, CDR2 YSLEER, per germline. The DNA for the CDR3 is TGCGCCAGCAGCCAAGACAGGCCGCCGGTAAATAATTCACCCCTCCACTTT. It translates to CASSQDRPPVNNSPLHF.

On this clone: One junction end disagrees with the germline gene, perhaps due to a read error. The chain couples TRBV9 to TRBJ2-1; D tentatively reads TRBD1 or TRBD2 (5 bases each). The CDR3 totals 16 residues. CDR1 is SGDLS, CDR2 YYNGEE, per germline. The CDR3 reads CASSPTEIGVRGFAVF. CDR3 in DNA: TGTGCCAGCAGCCCGACTGAGATTGGTGTGAGGGGCTTTGCGGTCTTC. Complete variable domain (other parts from reference TRBV9 and TRBJ2-1): DSGVTQTPKHLITATGQRVTLRCSPRSGDLSVYWYQQSLDQGLQFLIQYYNGEERAKGNILERFSAQQFPDLHSELNLSSLELGDSALYFCASSPTEIGVRGFAVFGPGTRLTVL.

The chain carries TRBV4-1 and TRBJ2-2, with D hard to call. Germline values: CDR1 MGHRA, CDR2 YSYEKL. The CDR3 is made up of 14 amino acids. V was shortened by 0 bases and J by 3 bases, with 5 bases between the two germline ends. CDR3 region: CASSQDGDTGELFF. The DNA of the CDR3 is TGCGCCAGCAGCCAAGATGGGGACACCGGGGAGCTGTTTTTT.

The rearrangement links TRBV11-2 to TRBJ2-3, with 10 bases fitting TRBD2. Germline-derived CDR1 and CDR2 are SGHAT and FQNNGV. Germline trimming cut 5 bases from V and 0 bases from J; bases unmatched to any gene: 8. CDR3 length equals 17 residues. CDR3: CASSPLLAGSSTDTQYF. CDR3 nucleotide sequence: TGTGCCAGCAGCCCATTACTAGCGGGGTCTAGCACAGATACGCAGTATTTT.

J is TRBJ1-1 and V is TRBV11-2; the match to TRBD1 covers 7 bases. Germline values: CDR1 SGHAT, CDR2 FQNNGV. CDR3 length: 13 amino acids. The V segment lost 3 bases and the J segment 7 bases; nucleotides outside the gene matches: 5. The CDR3 sequence: CASSLTGNNEAFF. CDR3 nucleotides: TGTGCCAGCAGCTTGACAGGGAATAATGAAGCTTTCTTT.

The chain recombines TRBV5-5 with TRBJ2-3; TRBD2 aligns across 13 bases. The CDR3 has 19 residues. With 2 bases clipped from V and 0 bases from J, the junction kept 9 bases outside the gene matches. CDR1 and CDR2 (germline): SGHKS, YYEKEE (reference sequence). The CDR3 is CASSFLLAGGDLSTDTQYF. CDR3 coding DNA: TGTGCCAGCAGCTTCCTACTAGCGGGAGGGGACCTTAGCACAGATACGCAGTATTTT.

This chain joins TRBV19 and TRBJ1-2; TRBD1 aligns across 8 bases. V gave up 5 bases and J gave up 3 bases; unmatched junction bases: 8. The CDR3 is made up of 15 amino acids. The germline V gene has CDR1 LNHDA and CDR2 SQIVND (reference sequence). The CDR3 sequence: CASSDYPGGDYGYTF. For the CDR3, the DNA is TGTGCCAGTAGTGATTATCCAGGGGGCGACTATGGCTACACCTTC. Filled out from reference TRBV19 and TRBJ1-2, the complete variable domain reads DGGITQSPKYLFRKEGQNVTLSCEQNLNHDAMYWYRQDPGQGLRLIYYSQIVNDFQKGDIAEGYSVSREKKESFPLTVTSAQKNPTAFYLCASSDYPGGDYGYTFGSGTRLTVV.

CDR3 residues: CASSQGNIQYF. The CDR3, as DNA: TGTGCCAGCAGCCAGGGAAACATTCAGTACTTC. The V gene is TRBV14, the J gene TRBJ2-4; D unresolved. Germline V gives CDR1 SGHDN, CDR2 FVKESK. The CDR3 is made up of 11 amino acids. Trimming removed 3 bases from V and 6 bases from J, with 3 bases in between.

The gene calls are TRBV5-4 and TRBJ1-6; D is possibly TRBD1 (6 bases). From germline, CDR1 is SGHNT and CDR2 YYREEE (reference sequence). V lost 4 bases to trimming and J lost 7 bases, with 24 bases between them. This CDR3 has 18 residues. For the CDR3, the DNA is TGTGCCAGCAGCGGAGGTCGGCAGGGGTGGTTTGCGAATTCACCCCTCCACTTT. Its translation: CASSGGRQGWFANSPLHF.

The rearrangement joins TRBV7-9 to TRBJ1-1, with D unclear. The V and J ends lost 4 bases and 7 bases respectively, with 13 bases between them. The CDR3 has 13 residues. Germline values: CDR1 SEHNR, CDR2 FQNEAQ (reference sequence). The DNA of the CDR3 is TGTGCCAGCAGCTCCCGCGGGCCGATTGAAGCTTTCTTT. The encoded protein is CASSSRGPIEAFF.

The V gene is TRBV6-5, the J gene TRBJ2-7; D unresolved. CDR3 length: 12 amino acids. V shed 7 bases and J shed 7 bases, with 14 bases lying between them. The germline CDR1 and CDR2 sequences are MNHEY and SVGAGI. In DNA form, the CDR3 reads TGTGCCAGCAAAGATAGGGTTCGGGAGCAGTACTTC. As protein: CASKDRVREQYF.

The rearrangement joins TRBV4-3 to TRBJ2-7; 9 bases line up with TRBD2. The CDR3 spans 16 residues. Losses at the gene ends were 0 bases for V and 6 bases for J; bases not matched to a gene: 9. Germline-derived CDR1 and CDR2 are LGHNA and YSLEER. CDR3 region: CASSQDYSGSRREQYF. CDR3 nucleotide sequence: TGCGCCAGCAGCCAAGACTATAGCGGGAGTAGGCGCGAGCAGTACTTC.

The chain joins TRBV5-8 to TRBJ2-3; D unclear. The V gene's germline CDR1 is SGHTS and CDR2 YDEGEE. V was trimmed by 0 bases and J by 1 base, leaving 9 bases between them. This CDR3 has 15 amino acids. CDR3 bases: TGTGCCAGCAGCTTGGTCCCGGTCGGCACAGATACGCAGTATTTT. This encodes CASSLVPVGTDTQYF.

The gene calls are TRBV25-1 and TRBJ2-1, with TRBD2 identical over 7 bases. CDR1 MGHDK and CDR2 SYGVNS come from the germline V gene. The CDR3 has 17 residues. The ends lost 6 bases at V and 1 base at J; junction bases unmatched: 12. The CDR3 protein is CASSPLAGGSSYNEQFF. CDR3 bases: TGTGCCAGCAGCCCGCTAGCTGGCGGGAGTTCCTACAATGAGCAGTTCTTC.

This chain connects TRBV7-2 to TRBJ1-3; D remains unclear. This CDR3 has 18 amino acids. The ends were cut back, 2 bases at V and 3 bases at J, with 20 bases in the middle. Germline V CDR1 and CDR2: SGHTA, FQGNSA. CDR3 region: CASSLWHDLWGFGNTIYF. The CDR3 DNA is TGTGCCAGCAGCTTATGGCACGACCTCTGGGGTTTTGGAAACACCATATATTTT.

This clone was recorded only once. The chain has TRBV7-3 and TRBJ2-3, with 11 nucleotides matching TRBD2. Germline values: CDR1 SGHTA, CDR2 FQGTGA. The CDR3 runs to 18 residues. J lost 6 bases, V lost 5 bases, and 16 bases had no gene match. The CDR3 sequence is CASSRHIKTSGAGDTQYF. The CDR3 DNA sequence: TGTGCCAGCAGCCGACATATTAAGACTAGCGGGGCAGGGGATACGCAGTATTTT.

The J gene is TRBJ1-1, the V gene TRBV6-1; 8 bases match TRBD1. This CDR3 has 17 amino acids. V shed 2 bases, J shed 5 bases, and the junction held 13 bases outside the gene matches. From germline, CDR1 is MNHNS and CDR2 SASEGT. Written as DNA, the CDR3 is TGTGCCAGCAGTGAACTGGGCAGGGGGCGCTGGGGGACTGAAGCTTTCTTT. Translating gives CASSELGRGRWGTEAFF.

The chain employs TRBV13 and TRBJ1-2, with TRBD1 as a possible D gene (5 bases). The V end was cut by 0 bases, the J end by 8 bases, with 16 bases between. The CDR3 consists of 15 residues. CDR1 and CDR2 (germline): PRHDT, FYEKMQ (reference sequence). CDR3 protein: CASSLGQGFGRGYTF. CDR3 coding DNA: TGTGCCAGCAGCTTAGGCCAGGGCTTTGGCCGCGGCTACACCTTC.

This clone was detected a few times. The V call is TRBV25-1, the J call TRBJ2-7, with a weak D call TRBD1 (6 bases). Germline V gene lookup returns CDR1 MGHDK and CDR2 SYGVNS. The CDR3 has 11 residues. V was clipped by 8 bases and J by 3 bases, with 8 bases between them. CDR3 region: CASGGYYEQYF. CDR3 bases: TGTGCCAGCGGGGGCTACTACGAGCAGTACTTC.

This clone was observed once. The CDR3 DNA follows: TGTGCCAGCAGCTTAACCCCGACCCTCTACGAGCAGTACTTC. It is translated as CASSLTPTLYEQYF. The chain recombines TRBV7-9 with TRBJ2-7; D is unresolved. Germline V lookup: CDR1 SEHNR, CDR2 FQNEAQ (reference sequence). The V and J ends lost 2 bases and 3 bases respectively, with 11 bases between them. The CDR3 has 14 amino acids.

The J gene is TRBJ2-3, the V gene TRBV9; 8 bases map to TRBD2. The CDR3 extends over 16 amino acids. Germline CDR1 reads SGDLS; CDR2 reads YYNGEE. The V gene end was trimmed by 2 bases and the J gene end by 0 bases; junction bases not matched to a gene: 5. CDR3 protein: CASSVGPGGSTDTQYF. As DNA, the CDR3 is TGTGCCAGCAGCGTCGGCCCGGGAGGGAGCACAGATACGCAGTATTTT.

This rearrangement joins TRBV19 to TRBJ1-5; TRBD1 aligns across 8 bases. Germline V gives CDR1 LNHDA, CDR2 SQIVND (reference sequence). CDR3 length: 16 amino acids. V was pared by 0 bases and J by 5 bases, with 6 bases of the junction left unmatched. The CDR3 DNA follows: TGTGCCAGTAGTATAGAGTCCGGGACAGGTTATCAGCCCCAGCATTTT. This gives the protein CASSIESGTGYQPQHF.

This sequence joins TRBV18 and TRBJ2-7; 9 bases are shared with TRBD1. V was clipped by 6 bases and J by 6 bases; unmatched bases: 9. This CDR3 contains 14 residues. Germline-derived CDR1 and CDR2 are KGHSH and LQKENI. CDR3 residues: CASSTGQGTPEQYF. For the CDR3, the DNA is TGTGCCAGCTCGACGGGACAGGGCACCCCCGAGCAGTACTTC.